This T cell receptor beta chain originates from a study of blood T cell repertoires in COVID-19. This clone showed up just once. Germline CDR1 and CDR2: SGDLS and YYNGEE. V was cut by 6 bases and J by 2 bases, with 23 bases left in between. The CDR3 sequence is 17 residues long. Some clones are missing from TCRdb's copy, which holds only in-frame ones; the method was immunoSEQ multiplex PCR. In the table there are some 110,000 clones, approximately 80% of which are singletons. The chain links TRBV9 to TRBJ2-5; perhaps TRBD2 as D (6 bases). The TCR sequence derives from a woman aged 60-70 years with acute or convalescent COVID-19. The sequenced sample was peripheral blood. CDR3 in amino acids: CASTPGAGIGRQETQYF. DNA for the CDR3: TGTGCCAGCACGCCCGGGGCGGGGATTGGACGACAAGAGACCCAGTACTTC. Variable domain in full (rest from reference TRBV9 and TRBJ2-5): DSGVTQTPKHLITATGQRVTLRCSPRSGDLSVYWYQQSLDQGLQFLIQYYNGEERAKGNILERFSAQQFPDLHSELNLSSLELGDSALYFCASTPGAGIGRQETQYFGPGTRLLVL.